Presented here are 6 T cell receptor beta chains from one specimen sequenced in a study of cytomegalovirus exposure and HLA in healthy donors. With 60 Vbeta and 13 Jbeta primers, the PCR was carried out. Sequencing was performed with immunoSEQ multiplex PCR; in TCRdb, only in-frame clones are kept and a portion is missing. The sample lists some 120,000 clones, more than 75% occurring once. The sequenced sample consisted of PBMCs. Receptors were obtained from a young man in good health and CMV-seropositive.

The rearrangement joins TRBV5-1 to TRBJ2-7; 13 nucleotides agree with TRBD2. CDR1 SGHRS and CDR2 YFSETQ come from the germline V gene. The CDR3 is made up of 16 amino acids. Germline trimming cut 2 bases from V and 1 base from J; bases unmatched to any gene: 3. The CDR3 protein is CASSLQGLAGSYEQYF. The CDR3 DNA reads as TGCGCCAGCAGCTTACAGGGACTAGCGGGGTCCTACGAGCAGTACTTC.

The gene calls are TRBV11-2 and TRBJ2-1, with 14 bases matching TRBD2. The junction had 5 bases not matched to a gene; V was cut back by 5 bases and J by 8 bases. The CDR3 sequence is 15 residues long. Germline V lookup: CDR1 SGHAT, CDR2 FQNNGV. CDR3 region: CASSPTSGRVDEQFF. DNA for the CDR3: TGTGCCAGCAGCCCGACTAGCGGGAGGGTGGATGAGCAGTTCTTC. Using reference TRBV11-2 and TRBJ2-1 for the parts outside the CDR3, the full variable domain is EAGVAQSPRYKIIEKRQSVAFWCNPISGHATLYWYQQILGQGPKLLIQFQNNGVVDDSQLPKDRFSAERLKGVDSTLKIQPAKLEDSAVYLCASSPTSGRVDEQFFGPGTRLTVL.

The V and J genes are TRBV28 and TRBJ2-5, with 8 bases identical to TRBD2. Germline V gene data show CDR1 as MDHEN and CDR2 as SYDVKM. After removal of 3 bases from V and 3 bases from J, the junction contained 0 bases not matched to a gene. CDR3 length equals 13 residues. The CDR3 loop reads CASSFGGEETQYF. The CDR3, as DNA: TGTGCCAGCAGTTTCGGGGGGGAAGAGACCCAGTACTTC.

This rearrangement joins TRBV9 to TRBJ2-2; 11 bases fit TRBD2. The CDR3 spans 18 residues. Germline V CDR1 and CDR2: SGDLS, YYNGEE. The V segment lost 0 bases and the J segment 2 bases; nucleotides outside the gene matches: 6. CDR3 in DNA: TGTGCCAGCAGCGTAGCTTCTAGCGGGAGGTTAAACACCGGGGAGCTGTTTTTT. Amino acid sequence: CASSVASSGRLNTGELFF.

In this sample, this clone turned up a few times. The chain couples TRBV2 to TRBJ1-1; perhaps TRBD1 as D (6 bases). Germline loops: CDR1 SNHLY, CDR2 FYNNEI. This CDR3 spans 13 amino acids. The V and J ends lost 8 bases and 1 base respectively, with 11 bases between them. CDR3 coding DNA: TGTGCCAGCTGCAACAGGGAGAACACTGAAGCTTTCTTT. Its translation: CASCNRENTEAFF.

V is TRBV23-1 and J is TRBJ1-3; D uncertain. TRBV23-1 is classed as an ORF, of uncertain function. V lost 0 bases and J lost 0, with 18 bases in between. This CDR3 comprises 19 residues. CDR3 sequence reads: CASSQSGLGRPFSGNTIYF. In DNA, the CDR3 is TGCGCCAGCAGTCAATCGGGTCTTGGGCGTCCCTTCTCTGGAAACACCATATATTTT.